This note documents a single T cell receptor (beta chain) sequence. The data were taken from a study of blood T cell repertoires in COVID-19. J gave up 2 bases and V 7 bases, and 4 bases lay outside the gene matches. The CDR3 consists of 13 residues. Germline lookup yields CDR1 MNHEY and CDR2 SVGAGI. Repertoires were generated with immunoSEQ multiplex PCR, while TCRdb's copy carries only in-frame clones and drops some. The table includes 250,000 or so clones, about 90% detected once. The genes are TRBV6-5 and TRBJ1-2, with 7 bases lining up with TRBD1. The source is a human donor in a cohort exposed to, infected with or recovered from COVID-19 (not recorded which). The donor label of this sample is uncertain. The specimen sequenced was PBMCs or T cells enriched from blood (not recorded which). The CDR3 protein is CASKEGQNYGYTF. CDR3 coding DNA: TGTGCCAGCAAGGAGGGACAGAACTATGGCTACACCTTC.